Listed below are T cell receptor beta chains from one sample, sequenced in a study of blood T cell repertoires in COVID-19. TCRdb keeps only in-frame clones here, not all; method: immunoSEQ multiplex PCR. The sample has around 280,000 clones, around 91% seen once; the top ten hold about 1.8%. Sequenced input: PBMCs or T cells enriched from blood (not recorded which). The receptors shown here come from a woman in her late teens or twenties with acute COVID-19. Each CDR3 is given with its conserved first and last residue. D genes are given only for firm matches. Clone size is not always given. Where it is, it says once, few, many or a class for expanded clones.

>TRBV9|NA|TRBD2|TRBJ2-1
CASSDSVAGASYNEQFF
TGTGCCAGCAGCGACTCGGTAGCGGGAGCATCCTACAATGAGCAGTTCTTC
>TRBV7-8|once|NA|TRBJ2-7
CASSLGGTSYEQYF
TGTGCCAGCAGCTTAGGAGGGACATCCTACGAGCAGTACTTC
>TRBV13|NA|NA|TRBJ2-3
CASSLRGFGDGTQLPDTQYF
TGTGCCAGCAGCTTACGGGGGTTTGGAGACGGGACTCAGCTTCCAGATACGCAGTATTTT
>TRBV6-4|NA|NA|TRBJ2-2
CASSTLEGTGELFF
TGTGCCAGCAGTACCCTCGAGGGCACCGGGGAGCTGTTTTTT
>TRBV7-3|NA|TRBD2|TRBJ2-1
CASSPQGLAGGNEQFF
TGTGCCAGCAGCCCCCAGGGACTAGCGGGAGGTAATGAGCAGTTCTTC
>TRBV12-3/TRBV12-4|once|NA|TRBJ2-2
CASSLQGNGELFF
TGTGCCAGCAGTTTACAGGGAAACGGGGAGCTGTTTTTT
>TRBV6-5|NA|NA|TRBJ1-6
CASSYSWQGNSPLHF
TGTGCCAGCAGTTACTCCTGGCAGGGGAATTCACCCCTCCACTTT
>TRBV6-2/TRBV6-3|NA|NA|TRBJ2-7
CASSYPLALEQYF
TGTGCCAGCAGTTACCCCCTAGCCCTCGAGCAGTACTTC
>TRBV24-1|NA|NA|TRBJ1-5
CATQNETGWESNQPQHF
TGTGCCACCCAGAATGAAACAGGGTGGGAAAGCAATCAGCCCCAGCATTTT
>TRBV7-2|NA|NA|TRBJ1-2
CASSLAGQGGYYGYTF
TGTGCCAGCAGCTTAGCAGGTCAGGGAGGATACTATGGCTACACCTTC
>TRBV6-5|NA|NA|TRBJ1-2
CASSPRERYGYTF
TGTGCCAGCAGTCCCCGGGAACGCTATGGCTACACCTTC
>TRBV24-1|NA|NA|TRBJ1-3
CATSVITGHSGNTIYF
TGTGCCACCAGTGTTATTACAGGGCACTCTGGAAACACCATATATTTT
>TRBV6-5|NA|TRBD1|TRBJ1-2
CASSEGQFYGYTF
TGTGCCAGCAGCGAGGGACAGTTCTATGGCTACACCTTC
>TRBV6-5|once|NA|TRBJ2-7
CASSYSGTEQYF
TGTGCCAGCAGTTACAGCGGAACCGAGCAGTACTTC
>TRBV5-6|once|NA|TRBJ2-1
CASSTNRAWGNNEQFF
TGTGCCAGCAGCACCAACAGGGCGTGGGGAAACAATGAGCAGTTCTTC
>TRBV6-5|once|NA|TRBJ2-2
CASSYSSPRGLFF
TGTGCCAGCAGTTACTCGAGCCCGCGCGGGCTGTTTTTT
>TRBV19|NA|TRBD1|TRBJ1-5
CASSTSDRAGNQPQHF
TGTGCCAGTAGTACTTCGGACAGGGCCGGCAATCAGCCCCAGCATTTT
>TRBV7-9|NA|NA|TRBJ2-1
CASSLLVVRGNEQFF
TGTGCCAGCAGCTTATTGGTGGTCCGGGGGAATGAGCAGTTCTTC
>TRBV28|NA|TRBD1|TRBJ1-4
CASSLDRVSEKLFF
TGTGCCAGCAGTCTCGACAGGGTGTCTGAAAAACTGTTTTTT
>TRBV5-4|NA|TRBD1|TRBJ2-5
CASSLVPTGLETQYF
TGTGCCAGCAGCTTGGTGCCGACAGGGCTGGAGACCCAGTACTTC
>TRBV11-2|NA|TRBD2|TRBJ2-1
CASSSSGNTKMGFF
TGTGCCAGCAGCTCTAGCGGAAACACCAAAATGGGGTTCTTC
>TRBV6-5|NA|TRBD2|TRBJ2-1
CASSWGLAGVDEQFF
TGTGCCAGCTCCTGGGGACTAGCGGGAGTGGATGAGCAGTTCTTC
>TRBV7-2|few|TRBD1|TRBJ1-4
CASSRTGGGDKKLFF
TGTGCCAGCAGCCGTACAGGGGGCGGAGATAAAAAACTGTTTTTT
>TRBV19|NA|NA|TRBJ2-7
CASSIGQTSSYEQYF
TGTGCCAGTAGTATAGGACAGACCAGCTCCTACGAGCAGTACTTC
>TRBV5-4|NA|TRBD1|TRBJ2-3
CASSFVRDTGGPRTDTQYF
TGTGCCAGCAGCTTTGTCAGAGATACAGGGGGCCCCCGCACAGATACGCAGTATTTT